This T cell receptor beta chain was recovered during a study of cytomegalovirus exposure and HLA in healthy donors. Background on the study: Earlier sequencing of approximately 180 million T cells yielded 100 million to 120 million unique TCR beta sequences. Broader study findings: Later on, a genetic analysis was performed. It linked a missense variant in DCLRE1C with V- and J-gene trimming of TCR beta. Specific recognition of CMV antigens was confirmed in vitro for three chains (all CMV-associated). CMV serostatus stood as the only immune exposure information on hand.

Trimming cost V 3 bases and J 5 bases; bases outside gene matches: 8. This CDR3 spans 16 amino acids. CDR1 and CDR2 from the germline V gene are SGDLS and YYNGEE. Amplification used 60 Vbeta primers and 13 Jbeta primers. Repertoires were generated with immunoSEQ multiplex PCR, while TCRdb's copy carries only in-frame clones and drops some. The sample shows 100,000 to 150,000 clones, 76% of them seen only once. Turning to this clone: The target antigen is unknown.

This chain joins TRBV9 and TRBJ2-3, with 11 bases aligning to TRBD2. Sample: PBMCs. The origin of this receptor is a female donor in good health and CMV-seropositive. In nucleotides, the CDR3 is TGTGCCAGCAGCGAAACTAGCGGGGGCCTACTAGATACGCAGTATTTT. Its protein product is CASSETSGGLLDTQYF. Supplemented by reference TRBV9 and TRBJ2-3, the full variable domain reads DSGVTQTPKHLITATGQRVTLRCSPRSGDLSVYWYQQSLDQGLQFLIQYYNGEERAKGNILERFSAQQFPDLHSELNLSSLELGDSALYFCASSETSGGLLDTQYFGPGTRLTVL.